A selection of T cell receptor beta chains follows, all from one sample in a study of CD8+CD57+ T cells in acquired aplastic anemia. A single record per CDR3 protein comes from TCRdb applying MiXCR to the reads. The repertoire includes hundreds of thousands of distinct CDR3 sequences, about a third of them detected once, and around 0.82% sits in the top ten. Sequenced material: sorted CD4+, CD8+, or CD8+CD57+ T cells (not recorded which) from PBMCs. The receptors here all came from a human donor with aplastic anemia. CDR3s include the opening cysteine and the closing phenylalanine or tryptophan. The D gene is left open where the match is weak.

TRBV28,NA,CASSYAILRRNNSPLHF
TRBV7-6,NA,CASSLAHGTKETQYF
TRBV15,NA,CATSRDERRQFF
TRBV24-1,NA,CATSDSGRETQYF
TRBV11-2,NA,CASSLNQGLTKNIQYF
TRBV15,NA,CATSRDRGRGPDTQYF
TRBV24-1,TRBD2,CATSDPSGRADNEQFF
TRBV6-2/TRBV6-3,NA,CASSYSGFLSPLHF
TRBV15,NA,CATSTGRGPEHTQYF
TRBV2,NA,CASSEDRITEAFF
TRBV20-1,NA,CSARQTGNQPQHF
TRBV11-1,TRBD2,CASKPGTRDTDTQYF
TRBV19,TRBD1,CASSRDREAEAFF
TRBV5-1,NA,CASSEQGIQPQHF
TRBV19,NA,CASSIQVGSIQPQHF
TRBV20-1,TRBD1,CSAYPRQGIDEQYF
TRBV6-1,NA,CASSRHETGYGYTF
TRBV2,NA,CASTPQAGRNQPQHF
TRBV4-1,NA,CASSQAIKLFF
TRBV12-3/TRBV12-4,NA,CASSFGGYEQYF
TRBV25-1,NA,CASSGTRSNSPLHF
TRBV7-3,NA,CASSLTPMSSYQETQYF
TRBV2,NA,CASGPDNYEQYF
TRBV7-2,NA,CASSLLQTNSPLHF
TRBV10-3,TRBD1,CAAGTGWSPLHF
TRBV12-3/TRBV12-4,TRBD1,CASRITGVRTEAFF
TRBV4-1,TRBD1,CASSPLGQGSTEAFF
TRBV7-2,TRBD1,CASSFIGTGEGGYTF
TRBV15,NA,CATSRVYKNTEAFF
TRBV27,TRBD2,CASSLSRGSSEQFF
TRBV27,NA,CASSTAPTYEQYF
TRBV6-2/TRBV6-3,NA,CASSQLPQPQHF
TRBV5-1,NA,CASSTAGILGNTIYF
TRBV29-1,TRBD2,CSVAVQREGEQYF
TRBV2,NA,CASSDRSSQETQYF
TRBV6-2/TRBV6-3,NA,CASSYFGLASTTDTQYF
TRBV19,NA,CASSPGRGWATEAFF
TRBV7-8,NA,CVSSLEENGYTF
TRBV7-9,TRBD2,CASSVGLAGTYEQYF
TRBV20-1,TRBD2,CSARGGEREAYNEQFF
TRBV5-1,NA,CASSLGPGVSYNEQFF
TRBV2,TRBD2,CASNSGGNTGELFF
TRBV28,TRBD2,CASSQLAESSYEQYF